The rows below give T cell receptor beta chains drawn from one sample of a study of human T cells and chemical hapten exposure. TCRdb fed the RACE reads into MiXCR, producing one record per CDR3 protein. The repertoire holds approximately 260,000 distinct CDR3 sequences, approximately 7.5% seen once, with roughly 1.2% in the top ten. The material sequenced was whole blood, taken in connection with sensitization to the hapten diphenylcyclopropenone (DPC). The receptors were sampled from a man younger than 30 with alopecia areata. Some clones in this sample may be carry-over from other donors' samples. Each CDR3 is given with its conserved first and last residue. The D gene is left open where the match is weak. Clone size appears in some rows only: once, few, many, or a class for an expanded clone.

>many|NA|TRBJ1-1|TRBV12-3/TRBV12-4
CASSSAQGGGNTEAFF
TGTGCCAGCAGTTCAGCTCAGGGCGGGGGGAACACTGAAGCTTTCTTT
>few|NA|TRBJ2-1|TRBV27
CASSSGVPYNEQFF
TGTGCCAGCAGTTCAGGGGTGCCCTACAATGAGCAGTTCTTC
>many|NA|TRBJ1-5|TRBV4-3
CASSQGASQWPQHF
TGCGCCAGCAGCCAAGGTGCCAGCCAGTGGCCCCAGCATTTT
>many|NA|TRBJ1-3|TRBV4-3
CASSQDSRGAGNTIYF
TGCGCCAGCAGCCAAGATTCTCGAGGGGCTGGAAACACCATATATTTT
>few|NA|TRBJ2-3|TRBV6-6
CASRIPGGGTDTQYF
TGTGCCAGCAGGATACCGGGGGGCGGAACAGATACGCAGTATTTT
>NA|NA|TRBJ2-5|TRBV7-9
CASSPSTLGETQYF
TGTGCCAGCAGCCCCTCCACTCTCGGAGAGACCCAGTACTTC
>few|NA|TRBJ2-7|TRBV28
CASSLSSRGRNEQYF
TGTGCCAGCAGTTTATCATCCAGGGGGAGGAACGAGCAGTACTTC
>NA|NA|TRBJ2-5|TRBV6-6
CASTPAEEYQETQYF
TGTGCCAGCACCCCAGCGGAGGAGTACCAAGAGACCCAGTACTTC
>many|NA|TRBJ1-6|TRBV7-2
CASSLAIGHPASPLHF
TGTGCCAGCAGCTTAGCAATCGGACACCCGGCTTCACCCCTCCACTTT
>NA|NA|TRBJ1-2|TRBV10-3
CAISQRGVDYGYTF
TGTGCCATCAGCCAACGTGGCGTGGACTATGGCTACACCTTC
>NA|NA|TRBJ2-2|TRBV4-2
CASSQNRVRTGELFF
TGTGCCAGCAGCCAAAACAGGGTTCGGACCGGGGAGCTGTTTTTT
>few|NA|TRBJ2-3|TRBV20-1
CSAQVSSTDTQYF
TGCAGTGCCCAGGTTTCTAGCACAGATACGCAGTATTTT
>NA|NA|TRBJ1-4|TRBV11-2
CASTPEGRKLFF
TGTGCCAGCACCCCCGAGGGTCGAAAACTGTTTTTT
>NA|NA|TRBJ2-3|TRBV4-3
CASSQDMRRIADTQYF
TGCGCCAGCAGCCAAGATATGAGGAGGATAGCAGATACGCAGTATTTT
>many|NA|TRBJ2-7|TRBV28
CAINQGKNYEQYF
TGTGCCATCAACCAGGGGAAGAACTACGAGCAGTACTTC
>NA|NA|TRBJ1-1|TRBV12-5
CASGLVLGRRNTEAFF
TGTGCTAGTGGTTTGGTATTGGGCAGGAGGAACACTGAAGCTTTCTTT
>many|NA|TRBJ2-1|TRBV6-5
CASSYTSGSYNEQFF
TGTGCCAGCAGTTACACGAGCGGCTCCTACAATGAGCAGTTCTTC
>NA|NA|TRBJ1-1|TRBV11-1
CASSDRTANTEAFF
TGTGCCAGCAGCGACAGGACCGCCAACACTGAAGCTTTCTTT
>NA|NA|TRBJ1-2|TRBV7-9
CASSFGREIGGYTF
TGTGCCAGCAGCTTCGGGAGGGAGATCGGCGGCTACACCTTC
>few|TRBD2|TRBJ2-1|TRBV5-4
CASRTLDSGGSVNEQFF
TGTGCCAGCAGAACCCTGGATAGCGGGGGGTCGGTTAATGAGCAGTTCTTC
>NA|TRBD1|TRBJ1-2|TRBV7-2
CASSSLDREVGYTF
TGTGCCAGCAGCTCACTCGACAGGGAGGTTGGCTACACCTTC
>NA|NA|TRBJ1-5|TRBV12-3/TRBV12-4
CASSFVSAGQPQHF
TGTGCCAGCAGTTTCGTCTCCGCGGGTCAGCCCCAGCATTTT
>few|NA|TRBJ1-1|TRBV6-2/TRBV6-3
CASTSGSWGTEAFF
TGTGCCAGCACAAGCGGGTCTTGGGGCACTGAAGCTTTCTTT
>NA|NA|TRBJ2-5|TRBV5-1
CASSLTGPKETQYF
TGCGCCAGCAGCTTGACAGGGCCGAAAGAGACCCAGTACTTC
>few|NA|TRBJ2-1|TRBV12-3/TRBV12-4
CASTLRDFRGWSEQFF
TGTGCCAGCACCCTCCGGGACTTCAGGGGTTGGAGTGAGCAGTTCTTC
>few|TRBD2|TRBJ2-3|TRBV20-1
CSASSGTLSTDTQYF
TGCAGTGCTAGTAGCGGGACACTCAGCACAGATACGCAGTATTTT
>NA|NA|TRBJ1-5|TRBV6-2/TRBV6-3
CASSYPRGRRGSNQPQHF
TGTGCCAGCAGTTACCCAAGGGGCAGACGGGGAAGCAATCAGCCCCAGCATTTT
>few|TRBD2|TRBJ2-3|TRBV4-3
CASSLNPGLAGAASTDTQYF
TGCGCCAGCAGCCTAAACCCGGGACTAGCGGGCGCTGCTAGCACAGATACGCAGTATTTT
>NA|NA|TRBJ2-7|TRBV12-3/TRBV12-4
CASSLGRMSYEQYF
TGTGCCAGCAGTTTAGGCAGGATGTCCTACGAGCAGTACTTC
>few|TRBD1|TRBJ1-1|TRBV11-2
CASSRRFDREEPQNTEAFF
TGTGCCAGCAGCCGACGATTCGACAGGGAAGAGCCGCAGAACACTGAAGCTTTCTTT
>NA|NA|TRBJ2-1|TRBV7-8
CASSLDGRRHGFF
TGTGCCAGCAGCTTAGACGGACGGCGACACGGGTTCTTC
>few|NA|TRBJ2-7|TRBV5-1
CASSFSGTGSYEQYF
TGCGCCAGCAGCTTTAGCGGGACAGGGTCCTACGAGCAGTACTTC
>few|NA|TRBJ2-7|TRBV4-1
CASSQEEGPNSYEQYF
TGCGCCAGCAGCCAAGAAGAGGGACCTAACTCCTACGAGCAGTACTTC
>NA|NA|TRBJ2-7|TRBV4-2
CASSQVGTSYEQYF
TGTGCCAGCAGCCAAGTAGGGACCTCCTACGAGCAGTACTTC
>NA|TRBD1|TRBJ1-5|TRBV6-2/TRBV6-3
CASSYAGGAGQLQHF
TGTGCCAGCAGTTATGCAGGGGGCGCAGGGCAGCTCCAGCATTTT